This T cell receptor beta chain was sequenced during a study of blood T cell repertoires in COVID-19. Measured with immunoSEQ multiplex PCR; TCRdb has only the in-frame clones, and not every one. Among approximately 140,000 clones, around 84% were seen once, and the ten largest hold approximately 40%. The sequence derives from a human donor in a cohort sampled during active COVID-19. Sequenced sample: peripheral blood.

The CDR3 loop reads CAWIWDRVYTF. The CDR3 DNA sequence: TGTGCCTGGATTTGGGACAGGGTATACACCTTC. The V call is TRBV30, the J call TRBJ1-2; 9 bases map to TRBD1. The V and J ends lost 4 bases and 11 bases, in that order; junction bases with no gene match: 5. The CDR3 is made up of 11 amino acids. Germline assignment: CDR1 GTSNPN and CDR2 SVGIG (reference sequence).